This T cell receptor (beta chain) was sequenced for a study of OX40 agonist ivuxolimab in advanced cancers. Overall study context: Recorded diagnoses for dose-escalation patients were hepatocellular carcinoma, melanoma, renal cell or head and neck cancer. Patients were 82.7% male with ages roughly 20 to 85, mean roughly 55. A partial response was reached by three patients: one with hepatocellular carcinoma and two with cutaneous melanoma.

Remarks on this clone: Its specificity is not known.

Clones were sequenced by immunoSEQ multiplex PCR, and TCRdb holds only the in-frame ones, with some missing. Of some 83,000 clones in the sample, nearly 95% are singletons; the top ten hold about 6.7%. CDR3 length: 13 amino acids. The V gene lost 1 base and the J gene lost 8 bases, with 11 bases spanning the gap. CDR1 is SEHNR and CDR2 is FQNEAQ in the germline V gene (reference sequence). Study findings and constraints: Doses of 0.1 to 3.0 mg/kg were accompanied by clonal expansion of CD4+ and CD8+ blood T cells by week 6.

The receptor was derived from an adult with an advanced solid tumor such as melanoma, head and neck, liver or kidney cancer. This chain links TRBV7-9 with TRBJ1-2; D is ambiguous. The specimen was CD4+ or CD8+ T cells sorted from blood, collected in a trial of the OX40 agonist ivuxolimab. Written as DNA, the CDR3 is TGTGCCAGCAGCTTAGGGCCCCCAAACGGCTACACCTTC. This gives the protein CASSLGPPNGYTF. Filled out from reference TRBV7-9 and TRBJ1-2, the complete variable domain reads DTGVSQNPRHKITKRGQNVTFRCDPISEHNRLYWYRQTLGQGPEFLTYFQNEAQLEKSRLLSDRFSAERPKGSFSTLEIQRTEQGDSAMYLCASSLGPPNGYTFGSGTRLTVV.